This TCR beta chain was sequenced in a study of a mutant IDH1 vaccine in newly diagnosed glioma. Study-level information: A 62.5% male, around 40% female split and a mean age of around 41 years characterized treated patients. Beforehand, treatment had been radiotherapy, temozolomide, or both; the majority received both.

The time point: week 47, end of study. Every vaccination contained 300 ug of the mutant IDH1 20-mer peptide and was paired with topical imiquimod. About this clone: Its specificity is unknown.

Clones were sequenced by immunoSEQ multiplex PCR, and TCRdb holds only the in-frame ones, with some missing. The sample includes 40,000 or so clones, around 82% of them seen just once. Germline V CDR1 and CDR2: MNHEY, SMNVEV (reference sequence). The CDR3 is 13 amino acids. Trimming removed 3 bases at V and 4 bases at J, with 9 bases between. Overall study findings and caveats: Pseudoprogression apparently tracked independently of changes in top peripheral T cell clonotypes. Most patients, 85% to 95%, showed vaccine-induced immune responses.

The sequencing used PBMCs, collected from a glioma patient whose treatment included an IDH1 peptide vaccine. This TCR derives from a man in his late teens or twenties with glioma. Some clones in this sample may be carry-over from other donors' samples. The chain links TRBV27 to TRBJ1-1; a possible D gene is TRBD1 (5 bases). The CDR3 spells CASSLKGFTEAFF. DNA for the CDR3: TGTGCCAGCAGTTTGAAGGGGTTCACTGAAGCTTTCTTT.